The clone carrying this T cell receptor (beta chain) was detected only a few times. The data were obtained in a study of blood T cell repertoires in COVID-19. Germline loops: CDR1 MNHNS, CDR2 SASEGT. The length of the CDR3 is 16 residues. V lost 3 bases and J lost 3; bases outside the gene matches: 3. Some clones are missing from TCRdb's copy, which holds only in-frame ones; the method was immunoSEQ multiplex PCR. Seen here are 100,000 to 150,000 clones, roughly 84% observed once, and the top ten hold more than 1.2%. Sequencing input: peripheral blood. This sequence joins TRBV6-1 and TRBJ1-6; 9 nucleotides line up with TRBD1. The clonotype was recovered from a man aged 55 to 70 with acute or convalescent COVID-19. The CDR3 region is CASSETGGYYNSPLHF. CDR3 in DNA: TGTGCCAGCAGTGAGACAGGGGGATACTATAATTCACCCCTCCACTTT.